This is a list of T cell receptor beta chains from one sample in a study of blood T cells in healthy people across ages. TCRdb used MiXCR to reprocess the 5' RACE reads, holding one entry per CDR3 protein. The table lists hundreds of thousands of distinct CDR3 sequences, 55% to 75% of them singletons. The sequencing sample was made of blood. These TCRs come from a man aged 25 to 40 in good health. Both conserved end residues are part of each CDR3. Each record gives: CDR3 protein, CDR3 DNA, J gene, D gene, V gene, clone size. A D gene is named only where the DNA matches it firmly. The size entry is marked missing in some rows and otherwise reads once, few, many or a size class.

cdr3_aa: CASARGSSSYNEQFF; cdr3_nt: TGTGCCAGCGCCCGGGGGTCCAGCTCCTACAATGAGCAGTTCTTC; j_call: TRBJ2-1; d_call: NA; v_call: TRBV27; clone_size: NA
cdr3_aa: CSAKLGPNEKLFF; cdr3_nt: TGCAGTGCTAAATTGGGCCCAAATGAAAAACTGTTTTTT; j_call: TRBJ1-4; d_call: NA; v_call: TRBV20-1; clone_size: NA
cdr3_aa: CASRERGNQETQYF; cdr3_nt: TGCGCCAGCAGGGAGAGGGGGAATCAAGAGACCCAGTACTTC; j_call: TRBJ2-5; d_call: NA; v_call: TRBV5-1; clone_size: NA
cdr3_aa: CASSPLAVRGEETQYF; cdr3_nt: TGCGCCAGCAGCCCCCTCGCAGTCCGGGGGGAAGAGACCCAGTACTTC; j_call: TRBJ2-5; d_call: TRBD2; v_call: TRBV4-3; clone_size: NA
cdr3_aa: CASSYLRSGQGHNEQFF; cdr3_nt: TGTGCCAGCAGTTATCTTCGGTCGGGACAAGGCCACAATGAGCAGTTCTTC; j_call: TRBJ2-1; d_call: NA; v_call: TRBV6-2/TRBV6-3; clone_size: NA
cdr3_aa: CASSLAGTGGLYGYTF; cdr3_nt: TGTGCCAGCAGCTTGGCCGGGACAGGGGGCTTGTATGGCTACACCTTC; j_call: TRBJ1-2; d_call: TRBD1; v_call: TRBV5-6; clone_size: NA
cdr3_aa: CASSLAPGSNQPQHF; cdr3_nt: TGCGCCAGCAGCTTGGCACCTGGCAGCAATCAGCCCCAGCATTTT; j_call: TRBJ1-5; d_call: NA; v_call: TRBV5-1; clone_size: NA
cdr3_aa: CASSPSGRIHEQYF; cdr3_nt: TGTGCCAGCAGTCCCAGCGGGAGAATACACGAGCAGTACTTC; j_call: TRBJ2-7; d_call: TRBD2; v_call: TRBV6-5; clone_size: NA
cdr3_aa: CASSRSPGGDTQYF; cdr3_nt: TGTGCCAGCAGCCGCAGTCCAGGGGGCGATACGCAGTATTTT; j_call: TRBJ2-3; d_call: TRBD1; v_call: TRBV7-9; clone_size: NA
cdr3_aa: CASSRPRLAGVREQYF; cdr3_nt: TGTGCCAGCAGCCGACCCCGACTAGCGGGAGTCCGGGAGCAGTACTTC; j_call: TRBJ2-5; d_call: TRBD2; v_call: TRBV13; clone_size: NA
cdr3_aa: CASSLGIRGETQYF; cdr3_nt: TGTGCCAGCAGCTTAGGAATTCGCGGGGAGACCCAGTACTTC; j_call: TRBJ2-5; d_call: NA; v_call: TRBV11-1; clone_size: NA
cdr3_aa: CAGGRVPDYEQYF; cdr3_nt: TGTGCCGGGGGGAGGGTCCCCGACTACGAGCAGTACTTC; j_call: TRBJ2-7; d_call: TRBD2; v_call: TRBV2; clone_size: few
cdr3_aa: CASSGRQSSPLHF; cdr3_nt: TGTGCCAGCAGTGGAAGACAGTCTTCACCCCTCCACTTT; j_call: TRBJ1-6; d_call: NA; v_call: TRBV12-3/TRBV12-4; clone_size: NA
cdr3_aa: CASSSTGGNNYGYTF; cdr3_nt: TGCGCCAGCAGCTCGACAGGGGGGAATAACTATGGCTACACCTTC; j_call: TRBJ1-2; d_call: TRBD1; v_call: TRBV4-1; clone_size: once
cdr3_aa: CSVPLGGYQETQFF; cdr3_nt: TGCAGCGTCCCCTTGGGGGGGTACCAAGAGACCCAGTTCTTC; j_call: TRBJ2-1; d_call: TRBD2; v_call: TRBV29-1; clone_size: NA
cdr3_aa: CSDSLADPPNYEQYF; cdr3_nt: TGCAGTGATTCACTAGCGGACCCGCCAAATTACGAGCAGTACTTC; j_call: TRBJ2-7; d_call: TRBD2; v_call: TRBV20-1; clone_size: NA
cdr3_aa: CASSQVSGELFF; cdr3_nt: TGTGCCAGCAGCCAAGTCTCCGGGGAGCTGTTTTTT; j_call: TRBJ2-2; d_call: NA; v_call: TRBV16; clone_size: NA
cdr3_aa: CASSLGTREQFF; cdr3_nt: TGTGCCAGCAGTTTAGGCACCCGTGAGCAGTTCTTC; j_call: TRBJ2-1; d_call: NA; v_call: TRBV28; clone_size: NA
cdr3_aa: CSARDGAGESPLHF; cdr3_nt: TGCAGTGCTAGAGATGGGGCAGGGGAATCACCCCTCCACTTT; j_call: TRBJ1-6; d_call: NA; v_call: TRBV20-1; clone_size: NA
cdr3_aa: CASVSSGANVLTF; cdr3_nt: TGTGCCAGCGTCAGCTCTGGGGCCAACGTCCTGACTTTC; j_call: TRBJ2-6; d_call: NA; v_call: TRBV6-5; clone_size: few
cdr3_aa: CASGRGQGVTQYF; cdr3_nt: TGTGCTAGTGGCCGAGGACAGGGGGTGACCCAGTACTTC; j_call: TRBJ2-5; d_call: TRBD1; v_call: TRBV12-5; clone_size: NA
cdr3_aa: CATVGKVYEQYF; cdr3_nt: TGTGCCACCGTGGGAAAGGTCTACGAGCAGTACTTC; j_call: TRBJ2-7; d_call: NA; v_call: TRBV28; clone_size: NA
cdr3_aa: CASSEAPNSKQYF; cdr3_nt: TGTGCCAGCAGTGAAGCGCCCAACAGCAAGCAGTACTTC; j_call: TRBJ2-4; d_call: NA; v_call: TRBV2; clone_size: NA
cdr3_aa: CSVLGTDTQYF; cdr3_nt: TGCAGCGTCTTAGGCACAGATACGCAGTATTTT; j_call: TRBJ2-3; d_call: NA; v_call: TRBV29-1; clone_size: few
cdr3_aa: CASSPPGLAVYEQFF; cdr3_nt: TGTGCCAGCAGTCCCCCGGGACTAGCGGTTTATGAGCAGTTCTTC; j_call: TRBJ2-1; d_call: TRBD2; v_call: TRBV7-2; clone_size: NA
cdr3_aa: CASSLGGLQETQYF; cdr3_nt: TGCGCCAGCAGCTTGGGAGGTCTACAAGAGACCCAGTACTTC; j_call: TRBJ2-5; d_call: NA; v_call: TRBV5-1; clone_size: many
cdr3_aa: CASSLGQGASTNEKLFF; cdr3_nt: TGTGCCAGCAGTTTAGGGCAGGGGGCTTCTACTAATGAAAAACTGTTTTTT; j_call: TRBJ1-4; d_call: TRBD1; v_call: TRBV12-3/TRBV12-4; clone_size: NA
cdr3_aa: CSVEDYRSSYNEQFF; cdr3_nt: TGCAGCGTTGAAGATTACAGGTCGTCCTACAATGAGCAGTTCTTC; j_call: TRBJ2-1; d_call: NA; v_call: TRBV29-1; clone_size: NA
cdr3_aa: CASSYSIGRDIQYF; cdr3_nt: TGTGCCAGCAGTTACTCGATAGGCCGGGACATTCAGTACTTC; j_call: TRBJ2-4; d_call: NA; v_call: TRBV6-2/TRBV6-3; clone_size: few
cdr3_aa: CASSQDLGGGWTQYF; cdr3_nt: TGCGCCAGCAGCCAAGATCTGGGCGGGGGGTGGACCCAGTACTTC; j_call: TRBJ2-5; d_call: TRBD2; v_call: TRBV4-3; clone_size: NA
cdr3_aa: CASSPTGGVNNEQYF; cdr3_nt: TGCGCCAGCAGCCCGACAGGGGGAGTTAACAATGAGCAGTACTTC; j_call: TRBJ2-7; d_call: TRBD1; v_call: TRBV5-1; clone_size: once
cdr3_aa: CASSLDRGESYEQYF; cdr3_nt: TGCGCCAGCAGCTTGGACAGGGGGGAGTCCTACGAGCAGTACTTC; j_call: TRBJ2-7; d_call: TRBD1; v_call: TRBV5-1; clone_size: few
cdr3_aa: CASSLDRGWTEAFF; cdr3_nt: TGCGCCAGCAGCCTCGACAGGGGATGGACTGAAGCTTTCTTT; j_call: TRBJ1-1; d_call: TRBD1; v_call: TRBV4-3; clone_size: once
cdr3_aa: CASSTSGEVRATYEQYF; cdr3_nt: TGTGCCAGCAGTACGTCTGGGGAGGTCAGGGCCACTTACGAGCAGTACTTC; j_call: TRBJ2-7; d_call: NA; v_call: TRBV6-1; clone_size: NA
cdr3_aa: CASKKTGTALYEQYF; cdr3_nt: TGTGCCAGCAAAAAAACCGGGACAGCCCTCTACGAGCAGTACTTC; j_call: TRBJ2-7; d_call: TRBD1; v_call: TRBV28; clone_size: once
cdr3_aa: CASSQDTVYPSTQYF; cdr3_nt: TGCGCCAGCAGCCAAGATACGGTCTATCCCTCCACGCAGTATTTT; j_call: TRBJ2-3; d_call: NA; v_call: TRBV4-3; clone_size: few
cdr3_aa: CASGNREVGGEAFF; cdr3_nt: TGCGCCAGCGGGAACAGGGAGGTTGGGGGTGAAGCTTTCTTT; j_call: TRBJ1-1; d_call: NA; v_call: TRBV5-1; clone_size: NA
cdr3_aa: CASRPQGSNTEAFF; cdr3_nt: TGCGCCAGCAGACCGCAGGGGAGTAACACTGAAGCTTTCTTT; j_call: TRBJ1-1; d_call: NA; v_call: TRBV5-1; clone_size: NA
cdr3_aa: CASSLVSIAGHEQFF; cdr3_nt: TGCGCCAGCAGCTTGGTGTCGATAGCGGGACATGAGCAGTTCTTC; j_call: TRBJ2-1; d_call: TRBD2; v_call: TRBV5-1; clone_size: NA
cdr3_aa: CAISGQYRGSYEQYF; cdr3_nt: TGTGCCATCAGTGGACAATACAGGGGTTCCTACGAGCAGTACTTC; j_call: TRBJ2-7; d_call: TRBD1; v_call: TRBV10-3; clone_size: many
cdr3_aa: CASRTGGPETQYF; cdr3_nt: TGTGCCAGCAGGACAGGGGGTCCGGAGACCCAGTACTTC; j_call: TRBJ2-5; d_call: TRBD1; v_call: TRBV28; clone_size: once
cdr3_aa: CAWSGFLNTEAFF; cdr3_nt: TGTGCCTGGAGTGGATTCCTGAACACTGAAGCTTTCTTT; j_call: TRBJ1-1; d_call: NA; v_call: TRBV30; clone_size: NA
cdr3_aa: CSSSSTGEKLFF; cdr3_nt: TGTTCCAGCAGCTCCACAGGGGAAAAACTGTTTTTT; j_call: TRBJ1-4; d_call: NA; v_call: TRBV7-9; clone_size: NA
cdr3_aa: CASSFLFSGEMDTQYF; cdr3_nt: TGTGCCAGCAGCTTTTTATTTAGCGGGGAAATGGATACGCAGTATTTT; j_call: TRBJ2-3; d_call: TRBD2; v_call: TRBV5-6; clone_size: NA
cdr3_aa: CASSPPTAGPKLVQYF; cdr3_nt: TGTGCCAGCTCACCACCAACGGCAGGACCTAAACTCGTGCAGTACTTC; j_call: TRBJ2-5; d_call: NA; v_call: TRBV18; clone_size: NA
cdr3_aa: CASSNSRAGEQYF; cdr3_nt: TGTGCCAGCAGCAACTCAAGGGCAGGCGAGCAGTACTTC; j_call: TRBJ2-7; d_call: NA; v_call: TRBV13; clone_size: NA
cdr3_aa: CASSQDPGGTDTQYF; cdr3_nt: TGTGCCAGCAGCCAAGACCCGGGGGGGACAGATACGCAGTATTTT; j_call: TRBJ2-3; d_call: TRBD2; v_call: TRBV4-2; clone_size: few
cdr3_aa: CSARDPTTGTNYEQYF; cdr3_nt: TGCAGTGCTAGAGATCCTACCACAGGGACCAACTACGAGCAGTACTTC; j_call: TRBJ2-7; d_call: NA; v_call: TRBV20-1; clone_size: few
cdr3_aa: CSVEDQGVVYGYTF; cdr3_nt: TGCAGCGTTGAAGATCAAGGGGTCGTCTATGGCTACACCTTC; j_call: TRBJ1-2; d_call: NA; v_call: TRBV29-1; clone_size: NA
cdr3_aa: CASLTGTNGYTF; cdr3_nt: TGTGCCAGCCTCACAGGGACTAATGGCTACACCTTC; j_call: TRBJ1-2; d_call: NA; v_call: TRBV6-5; clone_size: NA
cdr3_aa: CASSSDRATEAFF; cdr3_nt: TGTGCCAGCAGCTCCGACAGGGCCACTGAAGCTTTCTTT; j_call: TRBJ1-1; d_call: TRBD1; v_call: TRBV12-3/TRBV12-4; clone_size: NA
cdr3_aa: CSAKPLRGTEAFF; cdr3_nt: TGCAGTGCTAAACCTCTGAGGGGCACTGAAGCTTTCTTT; j_call: TRBJ1-1; d_call: NA; v_call: TRBV20-1; clone_size: once
cdr3_aa: CASSYSRTSFYEQYF; cdr3_nt: TGTGCCAGCAGTTACTCAAGGACCTCTTTCTACGAGCAGTACTTC; j_call: TRBJ2-7; d_call: NA; v_call: TRBV6-5; clone_size: NA